This is a list of T cell receptor beta chains from one sample in a study of T cell responses to AZD1222 COVID-19 vaccine. Clones were sequenced by immunoSEQ multiplex PCR, and TCRdb holds only the in-frame ones, with some missing. The data show tens of thousands of clones, 80% to 90% seen once. The source was peripheral blood, collected 28 days after the second AZD1222 dose. The receptor set was obtained from an adult who received the AZD1222 COVID-19 vaccine. The CDR3 runs from the conserved cysteine through the conserved F or W. Fields, in order: D gene, J gene, clone size, V gene, CDR3 DNA, CDR3 protein. A D gene is named only where the DNA matches it firmly. Some rows have no size entry. The others give once, few or many, or a class for an expanded clone.

>.|TRBJ1-1|.|TRBV5-4
TGTGCCAGCAGCTTGGGGACCTCGGTGAACACTGAAGCTTTCTTT
CASSLGTSVNTEAFF
>.|TRBJ1-2|.|TRBV2
TGTGCCAGCAGTGGAAGGGGAAGAGGTGGCTACACCTTC
CASSGRGRGGYTF
>TRBD2|TRBJ2-2|.|TRBV2
TGTGCCAGCAGTGAAGAGGCGGGGGTCCTCACCGGGGAGCTGTTTTTT
CASSEEAGVLTGELFF
>TRBD1|TRBJ1-1|.|TRBV5-4
TGTGCCAGCAGCAAACCGGACAGGGAGAACACTGAAGCTTTCTTT
CASSKPDRENTEAFF
>.|TRBJ1-1|.|TRBV6-2/TRBV6-3
TGTGCCAGCAGTTACCAAACAGAAGCTTTCTTT
CASSYQTEAFF
>.|TRBJ2-4|.|TRBV28
TGTGCCAGCAGTTCCCAGGGGCGGCTAAACATTCAGTACTTC
CASSSQGRLNIQYF
>TRBD1|TRBJ1-6|.|TRBV4-1
TGCGCCAGCAGCCAAGAGCCGGGACAGGGACTTAATTCACCCCTCCACTTT
CASSQEPGQGLNSPLHF
>.|TRBJ1-5|.|TRBV7-2
TGTGCCAGCAGCTTAGCTGGGCCAGATAATAGCAATCAGCCCCAGCATTTT
CASSLAGPDNSNQPQHF
>.|TRBJ2-1|few|TRBV5-5
TGTGCCAGCAGCTCGCTAGCAACCTTACACAATGAGCAGTTCTTC
CASSSLATLHNEQFF
>TRBD1|TRBJ1-5|.|TRBV7-3
TGTGCCAGCAGCTATAACCCGATTAGGGGGCGGCAACAGCCCCAGCATTTT
CASSYNPIRGRQQPQHF
>TRBD1|TRBJ1-6|.|TRBV29-1
TGCAGCGTTGACCCGTCAGGCCAGGGGGGCCCCCTCCACTTT
CSVDPSGQGGPLHF
>TRBD1|TRBJ2-5|few|TRBV10-2
TGCGCCAGCAGACAGGGGGAGACCCAGTACTTC
CASRQGETQYF
>.|TRBJ1-4|.|TRBV6-5
TGTGCCAGCAGGGGGGCAAAGATGGCTAATGAAAAACTGTTTTTT
CASRGAKMANEKLFF
>.|TRBJ2-1|.|TRBV14
TGTGCCAGCAGCCAGAGCTATGAGCAGTTCTTC
CASSQSYEQFF
>.|TRBJ2-3|.|TRBV11-2
TGTGCCAGCAGCGGGAGTGGGGGTACGCAGTATTTT
CASSGSGGTQYF
>.|TRBJ1-4|.|TRBV19
TGTGCCAGTAGTGACAACAGGGATCCTTCTAATGAAAAACTGTTTTTT
CASSDNRDPSNEKLFF
>.|TRBJ1-1|.|TRBV1
TGCACCAGCAGCCGGGGGGACAGGGAAAACACTGAAGCTTTCTTT
CTSSRGDRENTEAFF
>.|TRBJ1-4|.|TRBV19
TGTGCCAGTAGTTGGGCAGCCAATAATGAAAAACTGTTTTTT
CASSWAANNEKLFF
>.|TRBJ2-7|.|TRBV1
TGCACCAGCAGCCAGGGGAAGAGGAGGGGCCTCGTCAATTCCTACGAGCAGTACTTC
CTSSQGKRRGLVNSYEQYF
>TRBD1|TRBJ2-6|.|TRBV10-3
TGTGCCACTCGGGGACAGGGGCTCTCTGGGGCCAACGTCCTGACTTTC
CATRGQGLSGANVLTF
>.|TRBJ2-7|.|TRBV5-1
TGCGCCAGCAGCGACTTCTACGAGCAGTACTTC
CASSDFYEQYF
>TRBD2|TRBJ2-1|few|TRBV9
TGTGCCAGCTCTTTGGGACTAGCGGGAGGGCCATATGAGCAGTTCTTC
CASSLGLAGGPYEQFF
>.|TRBJ1-6|.|TRBV3-1/TRBV3-2
TGTGCCAGCAGCCCAACCTCCTATAATTCACCCCTCCACTTT
CASSPTSYNSPLHF
>TRBD1|TRBJ1-2|.|TRBV5-1
TGCGCCAGCAGCTTGGCCGGGCAGGGGGGAGACTATGGCTACACCTTC
CASSLAGQGGDYGYTF
>.|TRBJ1-2|.|TRBV2
TGTGCCAGCAGTGGTTTGGGGAACTATGGCTACACCTTC
CASSGLGNYGYTF
>TRBD2|TRBJ2-3|.|TRBV2
TGTGCCAGCAGTAGCGGGAGACGGACAGATACGCAGTATTTT
CASSSGRRTDTQYF
>.|TRBJ2-1|once|TRBV9
TGTGCCAGCAGCGTAGCGGGCTCCTACAATGAGCAGTTCTTC
CASSVAGSYNEQFF
>.|TRBJ1-1|few|TRBV19
TGTGCCAGTAGTACCCCTAAGTATCGGGGGGTGGCTTTCTTT
CASSTPKYRGVAFF
>.|TRBJ1-5|once|TRBV28
TGTGCCAGCAGACCTATGGACAGCCTCAATCAGCCCCAGCATTTT
CASRPMDSLNQPQHF
>.|TRBJ2-7|.|TRBV4-3
TGCGCCAGCAGCCAAGTTGAAGGGCCCTACGAGCAGTACTTC
CASSQVEGPYEQYF
>.|TRBJ1-2|.|TRBV5-1
TGCGCCAGCGGCGGTGAGGTTGGTGGCTACACCTTC
CASGGEVGGYTF
>TRBD1|TRBJ1-2|.|TRBV9
TGTGCCAGCAGCATCGGACAGGGTTCTAACTATGGCTACACCTTC
CASSIGQGSNYGYTF
>TRBD1|TRBJ2-1|.|TRBV7-2
TGTGCCAGCAGCTTAGGCCGGACAGGGAGCTCCTACAATGAGCAGTTCTTC
CASSLGRTGSSYNEQFF
>.|TRBJ2-1|.|TRBV6-2/TRBV6-3
TGTGCCAGCAGTTACTCGGGGCTGTACAATGAGCAGTTCTTC
CASSYSGLYNEQFF
>.|TRBJ1-2|once|TRBV4-2
TGTGCCAGCAGCCAAGATCTTACAGACAACTATGGCTACACCTTC
CASSQDLTDNYGYTF
>.|TRBJ2-2|.|TRBV9
TGTGCCAGCAGCGTAGCTACCGGAGGTACCGGGGAGCTGTTTTTT
CASSVATGGTGELFF
>.|TRBJ1-3|.|TRBV7-8
TGTGCCAGCAGCTACACGAGCTCTGGAAACACCATATATTTT
CASSYTSSGNTIYF
>.|TRBJ2-5|.|TRBV7-3
TGTGCCAGCAGCTTAACGGCCAGATCCGAGACCCAGTACTTC
CASSLTARSETQYF
>.|TRBJ2-2|.|TRBV7-8
TGTGCCAGCAGCTTTGGCGGGAACACCGGGGAGCTGTTTTTT
CASSFGGNTGELFF
>.|TRBJ1-4|.|TRBV18
TGTGCCAGCTCAGAAACAGGGATTAATAATGAAAAACTGTTTTTT
CASSETGINNEKLFF
>.|TRBJ2-3|.|TRBV5-4
TGTGCCAGCACCCATCCGGGCCAGGGCACAGATACGCAGTATTTT
CASTHPGQGTDTQYF
>.|TRBJ2-5|.|TRBV12-3/TRBV12-4
TGTGCCAGTGCGGGTGTGATTGTGACCCAGTACTTC
CASAGVIVTQYF
>.|TRBJ2-1|few|TRBV7-6
TGTGCCAGCAGCTTAAGTAAGAGCCTGAGCTCCTACAATGAGCAGTTCTTC
CASSLSKSLSSYNEQFF